One sample yielded the 13 T cell receptor beta chains listed below, sequenced in a study of T cell repertoires in cytomegalovirus infection. TCRdb re-analysed the reads in MiXCR, keeping a single row per CDR3 protein. The profile covers fewer than 550,000 distinct CDR3 sequences, with approximately 10% appearing a single time and roughly a tenth taken by the ten largest. The sample consisted of PBMCs. The receptors here all came from a human donor in good health (CMV status not recorded). Some clones in this sample may be carry-over from other donors' samples.

The chain employs TRBV5-1 and TRBJ1-1; D unclear. V was pared by 0 bases and J by 0 bases, with 9 bases between. Germline V gene sequence: CDR1 SGHRS, CDR2 YFSETQ. This CDR3 spans 15 amino acids. CDR3 coding DNA: TGCGCCAGCAGCTTGGGTGCGGAGATGAACACTGAAGCTTTCTTT. It translates to CASSLGAEMNTEAFF.

The sample holds a few counts of this clonotype. This chain connects TRBV7-6 to TRBJ1-2, with TRBD1 as a possible D gene (5 bases). Germline V gives CDR1 SGHVS, CDR2 FNYEAQ. This CDR3 spans 14 amino acids. Trimming left V 2 bases short and J 1 base short, with 8 bases between. The CDR3: CASSLLQVNYGYTF. The CDR3 bases are TGTGCCAGCAGCTTACTACAGGTTAACTATGGCTACACCTTC.

In its sample, this clonotype was seen a few times. V and J are TRBV4-2 and TRBJ2-2; a possible D gene is TRBD2 (5 bases). V shed 4 bases and J shed 4 bases, with 25 bases lying between them. The CDR3 loop spans 19 amino acids. Germline lookup yields CDR1 LGHNA and CDR2 YNFKEQ. The CDR3 sequence: CASSRGSGIGLIGTGELFF. The CDR3 DNA reads as TGTGCCAGCAGCCGTGGGTCGGGGATTGGATTGATTGGCACCGGGGAGCTGTTTTTT.

This chain uses TRBV20-1 with TRBJ1-1, with D hard to call. Germline V CDR1 and CDR2: DFQATT, SNEGSKA (reference sequence). Trimming left V 8 bases short and J 4 bases short, with 14 bases between. The length of the CDR3 is 12 residues. The CDR3: CSPFQEATEAFF. The CDR3 nucleotides read TGCAGTCCATTCCAGGAGGCCACTGAAGCTTTCTTT.

This clonotype was counted a few times. V and J are TRBV6-1 and TRBJ1-5; 8 bases are shared with TRBD1. There are 13 residues in the CDR3. Germline V gene lookup returns CDR1 MNHNS and CDR2 SASEGT. The ends lost 10 bases at V and 9 bases at J; junction bases unmatched: 11. CDR3 DNA: TGTGCCACCACAGGGGGGGCCGGTAGGCCCCAGCATTTT. As protein: CATTGGAGRPQHF.

This clonotype was observed at least ten times. V and J are TRBV4-2 and TRBJ2-3; perhaps TRBD1 as D (6 bases). CDR1 and CDR2 (germline): LGHNA, YNFKEQ. Trimming took off 1 base at V and 2 bases at J, with 13 bases between the two ends. The CDR3 consists of 16 residues. CDR3 sequence reads: CASSQARGGITDTQYF. The CDR3 DNA follows: TGTGCCAGCAGCCAAGCCAGGGGCGGCATCACAGATACGCAGTATTTT.

This clonotype occurred many times. The rearrangement joins TRBV4-2 to TRBJ2-5, with D tentatively TRBD1 (5 bases). Germline V gene data show CDR1 as LGHNA and CDR2 as YNFKEQ. This CDR3 comprises 17 residues. Trimming took off 0 bases at V and 4 bases at J, with 18 bases between the two ends. The CDR3 DNA sequence: TGTGCCAGCAGCCAAGATTCGGCGGACATGGAAGGAGAGACCCAGTACTTC. Amino acids: CASSQDSADMEGETQYF.

This clonotype was observed many times. J is TRBJ2-7 and V is TRBV27, with D maybe TRBD2 (6 bases). This CDR3 contains 14 residues. Trimming took 8 bases from V and 3 from J, leaving 17 bases between them. The V gene's germline CDR1 is MNHEY and CDR2 SMNVEV (reference sequence). CDR3: CASRPLQDYYEQYF. The DNA for the CDR3 is TGTGCCAGCCGCCCGTTACAGGACTACTACGAGCAGTACTTC.

This clonotype was detected many times. The rearrangement uses TRBV20-1 and TRBJ2-1, with D perhaps TRBD2 (5 bases). Germline CDR1 and CDR2: DFQATT and SNEGSKA (reference sequence). Deletions cut 5 bases from V and 9 bases from J, with 14 bases between. There are 12 residues in the CDR3. The CDR3 coding sequence is TGCAGTGCTCCCCCTACTAGGACTGAGCAGTTCTTC. Protein: CSAPPTRTEQFF.

This clonotype showed up many times. V usage is TRBV7-9 and J usage is TRBJ2-5; 10 nucleotides agree with TRBD2. Germline CDR1 reads SEHNR; CDR2 reads FQNEAQ (reference sequence). The CDR3 consists of 15 residues. J lost 9 bases, V lost 1 base, and 8 bases had no gene match. CDR3 in amino acids: CASSLVPSGSPSQYF. In DNA form, the CDR3 reads TGTGCCAGCAGCTTAGTTCCTAGCGGGAGCCCCTCCCAGTACTTC.

This clonotype was observed many times. This chain uses TRBV6-2 or TRBV6-3 with TRBJ2-2; the match to TRBD1 covers 8 bases. V gave up 5 bases and J gave up 0 bases; unmatched junction bases: 17. The V gene's germline CDR1 is MNHEY and CDR2 SVGEGT. CDR3 length: 20 residues. The CDR3 DNA follows: TGTGCCAGCAGTACATACCCGACAGGGGCCCCTTCGTCGAACACCGGGGAGCTGTTTTTT. Encoded protein: CASSTYPTGAPSSNTGELFF.

The chain joins TRBV11-2 to TRBJ2-2, with 15 nucleotides matching TRBD2. This CDR3 region has 17 residues. Germline values: CDR1 SGHAT, CDR2 FQNNGV. V lost 6 bases, J lost 2 bases, and 4 bases stayed unmatched. CDR3 region: CASRGTSGGTNTGELFF. The CDR3 DNA reads as TGTGCCAGCAGGGGGACTAGCGGGGGGACTAACACCGGGGAGCTGTTTTTT.

This clonotype has more than one count but fewer than ten. The chain uses TRBV11-2 and TRBJ2-3; 12 positions match TRBD2. The CDR3 is made up of 15 amino acids. Losses at the gene ends were 5 bases for V and 5 bases for J; bases not matched to a gene: 5. CDR1 and CDR2 (germline): SGHAT, FQNNGV. The CDR3 loop is CASSLLAGGEDTQYF. DNA for the CDR3: TGTGCCAGCAGCCTACTAGCGGGGGGTGAAGATACGCAGTATTTT.